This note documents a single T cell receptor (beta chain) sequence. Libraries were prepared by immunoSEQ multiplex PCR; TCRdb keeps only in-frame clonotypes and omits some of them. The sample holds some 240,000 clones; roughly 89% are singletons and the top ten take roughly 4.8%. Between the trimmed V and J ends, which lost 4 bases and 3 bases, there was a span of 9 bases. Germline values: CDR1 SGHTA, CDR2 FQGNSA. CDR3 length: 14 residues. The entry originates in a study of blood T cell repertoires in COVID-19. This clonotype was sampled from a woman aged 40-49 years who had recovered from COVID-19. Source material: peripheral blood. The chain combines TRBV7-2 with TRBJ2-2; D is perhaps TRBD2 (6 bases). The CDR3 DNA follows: TGTGCCAGCAGCTGGGTAGCGGACACCGGGGAGCTGTTTTTT. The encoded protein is CASSWVADTGELFF.